These 19 T cell receptor beta chains share one sample of origin, sequenced in a study of CXCR3-negative and CXCR3-positive naive CD8 T cells. The authors prepared UMI-labeled TRB cDNA libraries by 5' RACE. TCRdb re-called the 5' RACE reads and catalogs CDR3 proteins one per entry, DNA excluded. This sample's clone table lists around 56,000 distinct CDR3 sequences. Sequenced material: naive CXCR3- CD8+ T cells from blood. Subset given: CD45RO-CCR7+CD27+CD95- naive CD8+ T cells lacking CXCR3 (TNR3-). These receptors were collected from a human donor in good health. Some clones in this sample may be carry-over from other donors' samples.

The CDR3 protein is CASSYSTTDEQFF. The J gene is TRBJ2-1, the V gene TRBV6-5. CDR1 MNHEY and CDR2 SVGAGI come from the germline V gene. This CDR3 is built from 13 residues.

V usage is TRBV27 and J usage is TRBJ1-1; TCRdb names TRBD1, which stays unverified in the absence of DNA. CDR1 is MNHEY and CDR2 is SMNVEV in the germline V gene (reference sequence). The CDR3 extends over 14 amino acids. The CDR3 loop reads CASSTPTGNTEAFF.

The chain is built from TRBV7-8 and TRBJ2-5; TCRdb's D call, TRBD1, is unchecked because there is no DNA. Germline-derived CDR1 and CDR2 are SGHVS and FQNEAQ. The CDR3 has 13 residues. CDR3: CASSWGVGETQYF.

The gene calls are TRBV7-9 and TRBJ2-7. The CDR3 has 15 residues. Germline V CDR1 and CDR2: SEHNR, FQNEAQ (reference sequence). The CDR3 reads CASSLAEKLSYEQYF.

The CDR3 loop is CASSFEVGGDQPQHF. The gene calls are TRBV28 and TRBJ1-5; absent DNA, TCRdb's TRBD1 call cannot be checked. The CDR3 covers 15 residues. The germline V gene has CDR1 MDHEN and CDR2 SYDVKM.

The rearrangement joins TRBV2 to TRBJ2-7; with no DNA, the TCRdb D assignment of TRBD1 cannot be verified. The germline V gene encodes CDR1 SNHLY and CDR2 FYNNEI. There are 15 residues in the CDR3. CDR3 protein: CASSEVRGNSYEQYF.

This sequence joins TRBV5-6 and TRBJ1-4. This CDR3 is built from 17 residues. The germline gives CDR1 SGHDT, CDR2 YYEEEE. CDR3: CASSLEGSGSPNEKLFF.

The CDR3 is CASSQPPLGDTQYF. The rearrangement joins TRBV12-3 or TRBV12-4 to TRBJ2-3; TCRdb's D call, TRBD2, is unchecked because there is no DNA. This CDR3 region has 14 residues.

The genes are TRBV7-9 and TRBJ1-1. The CDR3 loop spans 14 amino acids. Per the germline V gene, CDR1 is SEHNR and CDR2 is FQNEAQ (reference sequence). The CDR3 sequence is CASSLAGLRVEAFF.

The chain joins TRBV18 to TRBJ1-2; TCRdb outputs TRBD1, but without DNA this stays unchecked. The CDR3 consists of 14 residues. Germline V CDR1 and CDR2: KGHSH, LQKENI. This CDR3 is CASSPLDNLDGYTF.

The V gene is TRBV7-9, the J gene TRBJ2-5; TCRdb's D gene call, TRBD2, goes unchecked for lack of DNA. Germline CDR1 and CDR2: SEHNR and FQNEAQ (reference sequence). CDR3 size: 14 residues. The CDR3 reads CASRLDPYQETQYF.

The V gene is TRBV29-1, the J gene TRBJ2-7; the TCRdb call, TRBD1, lacks DNA for checking. Germline V gene data show CDR1 as SQVTM and CDR2 as ANQGSEA. This CDR3 comprises 11 residues. The CDR3 region is CSAQGPYEQYF.

The rearrangement uses TRBV2 and TRBJ2-1; TCRdb names TRBD1, which stays unverified in the absence of DNA. CDR3 length equals 14 residues. The germline gives CDR1 SNHLY, CDR2 FYNNEI. The CDR3: CASKALSGHNEQFF.

The genes are TRBV5-5 and TRBJ2-3; the TCRdb D gene call, TRBD1, has no DNA to confirm it. Germline CDR1 reads SGHKS; CDR2 reads YYEKEE (reference sequence). The CDR3 has 16 amino acids. The CDR3 is CASSLVAGAATDTQYF.

The genes are TRBV20-1 and TRBJ2-7; as DNA is missing, the TRBD1 call by TCRdb cannot be tested. This CDR3 is 13 amino acids long. In germline, CDR1 is DFQATT, CDR2 SNEGSKA (reference sequence). This CDR3 is CSARDPRTYEQYF.

The rearrangement uses TRBV18 and TRBJ2-3. This CDR3 has 16 amino acids. Germline CDR1 and CDR2: KGHSH and LQKENI. The CDR3 sequence is CASSPRVRAFTDTQYF.

The chain recombines TRBV14 with TRBJ2-2; TCRdb outputs TRBD2, but without DNA this stays unchecked. Germline lookup yields CDR1 SGHDN and CDR2 FVKESK. The CDR3 consists of 14 residues. This CDR3 is CASSQWEATGELFF.

The chain is built from TRBV7-2 and TRBJ2-7; the TRBD1 assignment by TCRdb is unverifiable without DNA. From germline, CDR1 is SGHTA and CDR2 FQGNSA. CDR3 length: 15 amino acids. The CDR3 sequence is CASSLGLLGGYEQYF.

The V and J genes are TRBV4-3 and TRBJ1-2. This CDR3 spans 15 amino acids. Germline V gives CDR1 LGHNA, CDR2 YSLEER. CDR3 in amino acids: CASSQDQAGLYGYTF.